This T cell receptor beta chain was sequenced in a study of CD8+ T cells in alopecia areata. Treatment reported: oral pan-JAK inhibitor, 5-10 mg twice daily. Patients with alopecia areata provided lesional scalp punch biopsies as well as peripheral blood. Following extraction, RNA underwent reverse transcription to cDNA, which served as the sequencing template. Only in-frame clones appear in the TCRdb table, and some are missing; sequencing was by immunoSEQ multiplex PCR. The sample lists about 6,400 clones, about two thirds occurring once. A word on this clone: Its antigen is still unknown.

Germline CDR1 reads MNHNY; CDR2 reads SVGAGI (reference sequence). The CDR3 runs to 16 residues. Unmatched junction bases numbered 11, after V lost 5 bases and J lost 6 bases. Study conclusions and caveats: Many expanded lesional clones remained in scalp and blood on tofacitinib. Tissue-resident alphabeta T cells belonging to normal skin likewise get sequenced within scalp specimens.

Sequenced here: skin, sampled at week 4, from a patient treated with tofacitinib. This TCR was recovered from a human donor with alopecia areata. The gene calls are TRBV6-6 and TRBJ1-5, with TRBD1 matching 9 bases. CDR3 DNA: TGTGCCAGCAGTCCCGAGGACAGGGGAGGAGGTCAGCCCCAGCATTTT. As protein: CASSPEDRGGGQPQHF.